This T cell receptor (beta chain) was recovered during a study of blood T cell repertoires in COVID-19. Whole-study context: Sites across the United States, Italy and Spain contributed samples from acute and convalescent COVID-19. From T cells, B-cell-depleted T cells, or PBMCs came the material, which was cDNA or gDNA.

The CDR3 runs 15 residues. The germline gives CDR1 SGHTA, CDR2 FQGTGA. V was clipped by 3 bases and J by 3 bases; unmatched bases: 6. As originally analysed: Reference gene primers were amplified, and this amplification served to estimate nucleated cell counts. Assay: immunoSEQ multiplex PCR; the TCRdb copy retains only in-frame clones and omits some. That table gives V, J and clone size, and the DNA gave D and trimming. The top ten clones hold approximately 30% of a sample with about 63,000 clones, around three quarters of them seen once. The clonotype was recovered from a human donor in a cohort sampled during active COVID-19. The sample taken for sequencing was peripheral blood. This sequence joins TRBV7-3 and TRBJ2-3, with 7 bases identical to TRBD2. The CDR3 nucleotides read TGTGCCAGCAGCTTTACGGCTAGCGGTACAGATACGCAGTATTTT. It yields the protein CASSFTASGTDTQYF.